This is a list of T cell receptor beta chains from one sample in a study of blood T cells in healthy people across ages. Via MiXCR, TCRdb re-called the 5' RACE reads, giving one row per CDR3 protein. The sample lists roughly 1,000,000 distinct CDR3 sequences; about 25% were seen once. These records were also assigned to another study, of T cells of mothers and their children.

Sequenced: blood. The receptors here all came from a girl aged 2-9 years in good health. CDR3s include the opening cysteine and the closing phenylalanine or tryptophan. A D gene is named only where the DNA matches it firmly. Clone size, where shown, is once, few, many, or a class for clones that have expanded.

TRBV7-9,-,TRBJ2-7,-,CAIIVDTLTGEQYF,TGTGCTATAATTGTGGACACCCTTACTGGCGAGCAGTACTTC
TRBV19,few,TRBJ2-1,TRBD2,CASSPGLWPHEQFF,TGTGCCAGTAGTCCGGGACTATGGCCACATGAGCAGTTCTTC
TRBV10-3,-,TRBJ2-1,-,CAISESTRTRASNEQFF,TGTGCCATCAGTGAGTCGACGAGGACGCGAGCCTCCAATGAGCAGTTCTTC
TRBV5-6,-,TRBJ2-5,TRBD2,CASSLESGGGETQYF,TGTGCCAGCAGCTTGGAGAGCGGGGGTGGAGAGACCCAGTACTTC
TRBV29-1,-,TRBJ2-1,-,CSVDYRSNEQFF,TGCAGCGTTGACTACAGGTCCAATGAGCAGTTCTTC
TRBV5-1,few,TRBJ2-5,-,CASSLVGATFQETQYF,TGCGCCAGCAGCTTGGTGGGGGCCACCTTCCAAGAGACCCAGTACTTC
TRBV14,-,TRBJ2-3,-,CASSQYRDTDTQYF,TGTGCCAGCAGCCAATACCGGGACACAGATACGCAGTATTTT
TRBV29-1,-,TRBJ1-2,-,CSVEVSSYGYTF,TGCAGCGTTGAAGTCTCCTCCTATGGCTACACCTTC
TRBV12-3/TRBV12-4,few,TRBJ1-2,TRBD1,CASSWDSGGYTF,TGTGCCAGCAGTTGGGACAGCGGTGGCTACACCTTC
TRBV7-2,few,TRBJ2-4,-,CASSLGQGGIQYF,TGTGCCAGCAGCTTAGGTCAGGGAGGCATTCAGTACTTC
TRBV6-5,-,TRBJ2-3,TRBD2,CASSSGGLDTQYF,TGTGCCAGCAGCTCGGGGGGTTTGGATACGCAGTATTTT
TRBV29-1,-,TRBJ2-1,TRBD1,CSAGTVERDEQFF,TGCAGCGCAGGGACAGTCGAGAGGGATGAGCAGTTCTTC
TRBV5-1,-,TRBJ2-7,-,CASSFGVTGEQHF,TGCGCCAGCAGCTTTGGGGTTACGGGCGAGCAGCACTTC
TRBV20-1,few,TRBJ2-1,TRBD2,CSARPAGVNEQFF,TGCAGTGCTAGACCAGCGGGAGTGAATGAGCAGTTCTTC
TRBV15,few,TRBJ1-5,-,CATSSQNWQPQHF,TGTGCCACCAGCAGCCAGAATTGGCAGCCCCAGCATTTT
TRBV2,-,TRBJ2-1,-,CASWGMGEQFF,TGTGCCAGCTGGGGGATGGGGGAGCAGTTCTTC
TRBV12-3/TRBV12-4,-,TRBJ1-2,-,CASSFSGGSGYTF,TGTGCCAGCAGTTTTAGTGGGGGGTCTGGCTACACCTTC
TRBV6-5,few,TRBJ2-7,-,CASSPSPRVEQYF,TGTGCCAGCAGCCCTAGCCCTCGGGTCGAGCAGTACTTC
TRBV12-3/TRBV12-4,once,TRBJ2-1,-,CASSPRTVNNEQFF,TGTGCCAGCAGTCCACGGACTGTTAACAATGAGCAGTTCTTC
TRBV15,few,TRBJ2-7,-,CATSRVGSGYEQYF,TGTGCCACCAGCAGAGTCGGTTCTGGCTACGAGCAGTACTTC
TRBV9,-,TRBJ2-3,TRBD2,CASSVESGTSGYDTQYF,TGTGCCAGCAGCGTAGAGAGTGGGACTAGCGGATATGATACGCAGTATTTT
TRBV7-9,once,TRBJ2-7,-,CASSSNTELSTYEQYF,TGTGCCAGCTCTTCAAATACAGAATTGTCCACCTACGAGCAGTACTTC
TRBV3-1,many,TRBJ2-7,TRBD2,CASSQGLAGYEQYF,TGTGCCAGCAGTCAGGGACTAGCGGGTTACGAGCAGTACTTC
TRBV27,few,TRBJ1-1,-,CASSFERKNTEAFF,TGTGCCAGCAGTTTCGAGCGGAAGAACACTGAAGCTTTCTTT
TRBV20-1,-,TRBJ2-2,-,CSAISGGNTGELFF,TGCAGTGCTATCAGCGGAGGGAACACCGGGGAGCTGTTTTTT
TRBV7-9,few,TRBJ2-5,TRBD1,CASSADRWGGETQYF,TGTGCCAGCAGTGCGGACAGGTGGGGCGGGGAGACCCAGTACTTC
TRBV6-5,few,TRBJ2-5,TRBD1,CASSSQRQGAGETQYF,TGTGCCAGCAGTTCTCAACGACAGGGGGCGGGAGAGACCCAGTACTTC
TRBV7-9,-,TRBJ1-4,-,CASSWGDEKLFF,TGTGCCAGCAGCTGGGGGGATGAAAAACTGTTTTTT
TRBV5-5,-,TRBJ2-7,TRBD1,CASSTRDRGEQYF,TGTGCCAGCAGCACACGGGACAGGGGCGAGCAGTACTTC
TRBV29-1,-,TRBJ1-1,-,CSVGGGPEPEAFF,TGCAGCGTTGGGGGTGGACCGGAGCCTGAAGCTTTCTTT
TRBV24-1,-,TRBJ1-1,-,CATSPRGAAEAFF,TGTGCCACCAGCCCCCGCGGCGCAGCTGAAGCTTTCTTT
TRBV6-5,few,TRBJ2-7,-,CASSYPSTHEQYF,TGTGCCAGCAGTTACCCCTCTACCCACGAGCAGTACTTC
TRBV11-2,-,TRBJ1-1,-,CASSRTDSKNTEAFF,TGTGCCAGCTCACGGACGGACAGCAAGAACACTGAAGCTTTCTTT
TRBV11-2,few,TRBJ1-3,-,CASSSQGSGNTIYF,TGTGCCAGCAGCTCACAGGGTTCCGGAAACACCATATATTTT
TRBV7-2,few,TRBJ1-2,TRBD1,CASSLGGQGKTNYGYTF,TGTGCCAGCAGCTTAGGGGGACAGGGCAAAACTAACTATGGCTACACCTTC
TRBV4-2,-,TRBJ1-1,-,CVSSQGDTEAFF,TGTGTCAGCAGCCAAGGGGACACTGAAGCTTTCTTT
TRBV5-1,-,TRBJ1-1,-,CASSLDGGPDTEAFF,TGCGCCAGCAGCTTGGACGGGGGCCCTGACACTGAAGCTTTCTTT